A selection of T cell receptor beta chains follows, all from one sample in a study of T cells in localized non-small cell lung cancer. Method: immunoSEQ multiplex PCR; TCRdb's copy keeps in-frame clones and lacks some. Of around 30,000 clones detected, around 93% appear once; the ten largest clones hold 28%. Sequenced material: peripheral blood, taken before any cancer treatment. Every receptor here comes from a female donor of 60 years or more with stage I lung adenocarcinoma. Each CDR3 is given without its conserved first and last residue. A row's size may be missing; if present it is once, few, many or a size class.

>TRBV18|TRBJ2-7|.|11
ASSPRKSYEQY
>TRBV5-1|TRBJ1-1|.|13
ASSRWDNGNTEAF
>TRBV6-1|TRBJ1-6|.|12
ASSEGAYNSPLH
>TRBV29-1|TRBJ1-5|.|13
SVAMGHMSNQPQH
>TRBV18|TRBJ1-5|.|16
ASSPLGTGSASNQPQH
>TRBV5-1|TRBJ2-1|.|17
ASSLLPPGLEGSYNEQF
>TRBV6-1|TRBJ2-4|once|12
ASRPTGDKNIQY
>TRBV28|TRBJ2-7|.|12
ASVDQGSSYEQY
>TRBV6-9|TRBJ2-7|.|13
ASSYSSGSSYEQY
>TRBV30|TRBJ1-2|few|11
AWKRAPPGGYT
>TRBV2|TRBJ1-5|.|13
ASSEEIAGNQPQH
>TRBV5-6|TRBJ1-3|.|13
ASSLAGAGGNTIY
>TRBV5-1|TRBJ1-2|.|12
ASSEQTQNYGYT
>TRBV14|TRBJ1-5|.|13
ASSQGGLSNQPQH
>TRBV7-8|TRBJ2-5|.|14
ASSSSAASGQETQY
>TRBV7-9|TRBJ2-1|.|13
ASSFGLAGAREQF
>TRBV6-4|TRBJ2-3|.|13
ASSDFTGGPDTQY
>TRBV20-1|TRBJ2-1|.|9
SLSGATHPF
>TRBV15|TRBJ1-3|once|12
ATSTYLSGNTIY
>TRBV7-8|TRBJ2-7|.|12
ASSLGDNRGEQY
>TRBV5-1|TRBJ2-5|.|13
ASRLAGGFRETQY
>TRBV19|TRBJ1-5|once|17
ASSRNRDTRGYSGQPQH
>TRBV27|TRBJ2-2|.|11
ASSSPGTGELF
>TRBV6-6|TRBJ1-3|.|13
ASSSGTGGVNTIY
>TRBV5-6|TRBJ1-1|.|13
ASSEDRVRATEAF
>TRBV19|TRBJ1-6|.|12
ASGEGHSNSPLH
>TRBV2|TRBJ1-5|.|9
ASGGDSTQH
>TRBV7-2|TRBJ2-3|.|15
ASSPAGPAGGADTQY
>TRBV10-3|TRBJ2-7|.|12
AIASGGAMDEQY
>TRBV5-1|TRBJ2-5|.|13
ASSLVGTGEETQY
>TRBV6-1|TRBJ2-1|.|13
ASSGPGQVGFEQF
>TRBV4-1|TRBJ1-3|.|14
ASSQEWTGAGNTIY
>TRBV27|TRBJ2-1|.|13
ASTSTSGSYNEQF
>TRBV7-8|TRBJ2-4|.|12
ASSLDSGSNIQY
>TRBV11-2|TRBJ2-7|once|14
ASSLGQGARAYEQY
>TRBV6-6|TRBJ1-2|.|11
ASSWDPNYGYT
>TRBV30|TRBJ2-3|.|13
AWSRGGSSTDTQY
>TRBV6-1|TRBJ1-5|.|11
ASKGTVILTQH
>TRBV5-4|TRBJ1-3|.|14
ASTAGGRRSGNTIY
>TRBV5-1|TRBJ2-2|.|14
ASSLGTGAGDTELF
>TRBV27|TRBJ1-6|.|13
ASSSSRTGNSPLH
>TRBV6-6|TRBJ1-2|.|11
ASRTDSDYGYT
>TRBV5-1|TRBJ2-3|once|13
ASSLGAVSGDTQY
>TRBV28|TRBJ1-2|.|12
ASSLPTGPYGYT
>TRBV6-5|TRBJ2-7|once|12
ASTGTGSNYEQY
>TRBV6-5|TRBJ2-2|.|12
ATGVAANTGELF
>TRBV6-6|TRBJ1-1|.|11
ASSTQQGVLAF
>TRBV5-1|TRBJ1-2|once|11
ASSSRGTNGYT
>TRBV5-1|TRBJ1-1|.|14
ASSLASQQFVTEAF
>TRBV9|TRBJ2-1|once|15
ASSPPVGTSYSREQF
>TRBV5-1|TRBJ1-5|few|11
ASSFDGNQPQH
>TRBV5-4|TRBJ1-3|.|12
ASSLQGSGNTIY
>TRBV2|TRBJ1-5|few|12
ASRGDIGGQPQH
>TRBV7-9|TRBJ2-1|.|14
ASTPQGGGTYNEQF
>TRBV5-4|.|.|15
ASSLGTPGQASYEQY